This T cell receptor (beta chain) emerged from a study of memory CD4+ T cells and cytomegalovirus serostatus. Study results and limitations: Repertoires predicted CMV serostatus with median bootstrapped AUC of about 0.96. The CMV-associated TCR signature appears largely within the CD4+ memory repertoire.

For this clone: What it binds is unknown.

Profiled with immunoSEQ multiplex PCR; TCRdb holds only in-frame clones, not every one. The table has fewer than 40,000 clones, over 60% seen once. The sort gate was single viable CD3+CD4+CD8-CD45RO+ cells for memory CD4+ T cells. Serostatus was set by detecting CMV pp150, pp28, p38, p52 IgG. Total CD4+ T cells were enriched by CD4 positive selection. CDR1 is SGHNT and CDR2 is YYREEE in the germline V gene (reference sequence). The junction had 18 bases not matched to a gene; V was cut back by 4 bases and J by 0 bases. The CDR3 runs 20 residues. The chain is built from TRBV5-4 and TRBJ2-3; TRBD2 aligns across 9 bases. Sequencing used memory CD4+ T cells from blood. This sequence originates from an adult in good health and CMV-seronegative. CDR3 coding DNA: TGTGCCAGCAGCCCACCAAGGGGGGCTAGCGGGGCCTTTAGCACAGATACGCAGTATTTT. Protein: CASSPPRGASGAFSTDTQYF.